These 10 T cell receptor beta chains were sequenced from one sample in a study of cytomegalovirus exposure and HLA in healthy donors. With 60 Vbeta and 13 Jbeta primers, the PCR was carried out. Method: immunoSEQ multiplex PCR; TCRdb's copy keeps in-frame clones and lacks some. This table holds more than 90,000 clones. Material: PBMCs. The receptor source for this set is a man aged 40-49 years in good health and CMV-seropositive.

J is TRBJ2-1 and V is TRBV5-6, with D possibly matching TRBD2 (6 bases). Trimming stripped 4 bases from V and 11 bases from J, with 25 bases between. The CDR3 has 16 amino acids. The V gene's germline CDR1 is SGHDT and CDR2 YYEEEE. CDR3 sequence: CASSLGQRALYTQQFF. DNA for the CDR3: TGTGCCAGCAGCCTGGGCCAGCGGGCACTATATACCCAGCAGTTCTTC.

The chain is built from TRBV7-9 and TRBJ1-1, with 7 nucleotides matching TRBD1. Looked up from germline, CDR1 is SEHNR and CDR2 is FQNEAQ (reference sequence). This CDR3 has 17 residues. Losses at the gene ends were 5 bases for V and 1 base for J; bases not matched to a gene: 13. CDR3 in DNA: TGTGCCAGCAGCCATCGGTCCGAGGGACAGAAGAACACTGAAGCTTTCTTT. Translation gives CASSHRSEGQKNTEAFF.

The CDR3 bases are TGTGCCATCAACGGACAGGTGGGGTCCTACGAGCAGTACTTC. Amino acids: CAINGQVGSYEQYF. The chain uses TRBV10-3 and TRBJ2-7; 7 positions agree with TRBD1. Trimming at V came to 7 bases and at J to 1 base, leaving 7 bases not matched to a gene. Germline CDR1 and CDR2: ENHRY and SYGVKD. This CDR3 spans 14 amino acids.

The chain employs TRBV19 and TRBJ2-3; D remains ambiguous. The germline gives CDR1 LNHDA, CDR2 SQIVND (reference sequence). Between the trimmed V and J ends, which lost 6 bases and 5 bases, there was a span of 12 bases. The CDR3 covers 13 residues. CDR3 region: CASSGARIDTQYF. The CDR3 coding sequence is TGTGCCAGTAGCGGAGCCCGGATAGATACGCAGTATTTT.

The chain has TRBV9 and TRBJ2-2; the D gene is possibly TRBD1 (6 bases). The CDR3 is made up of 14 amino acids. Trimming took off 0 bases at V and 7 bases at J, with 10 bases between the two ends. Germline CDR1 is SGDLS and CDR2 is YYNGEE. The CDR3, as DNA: TGTGCCAGCAGCGTAGTCCAGGGGAGCGGGGAGCTGTTTTTT. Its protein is CASSVVQGSGELFF. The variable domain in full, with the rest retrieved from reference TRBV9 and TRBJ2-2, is DSGVTQTPKHLITATGQRVTLRCSPRSGDLSVYWYQQSLDQGLQFLIQYYNGEERAKGNILERFSAQQFPDLHSELNLSSLELGDSALYFCASSVVQGSGELFFGEGSRLTVL.

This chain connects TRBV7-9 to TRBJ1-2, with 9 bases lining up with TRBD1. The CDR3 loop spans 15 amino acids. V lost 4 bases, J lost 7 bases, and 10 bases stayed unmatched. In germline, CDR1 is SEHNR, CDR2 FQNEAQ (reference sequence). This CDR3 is CASSYLRTGEGGYTF. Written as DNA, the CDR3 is TGTGCCAGCAGCTACCTGAGGACAGGGGAGGGTGGCTACACCTTC.

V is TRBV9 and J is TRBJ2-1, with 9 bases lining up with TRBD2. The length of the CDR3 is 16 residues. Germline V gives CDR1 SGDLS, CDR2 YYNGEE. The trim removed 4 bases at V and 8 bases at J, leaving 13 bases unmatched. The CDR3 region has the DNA TGTGCCAGCAGCACCTCCGGGACTAGCTTCGTTGATGAGCAGTTCTTC. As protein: CASSTSGTSFVDEQFF.

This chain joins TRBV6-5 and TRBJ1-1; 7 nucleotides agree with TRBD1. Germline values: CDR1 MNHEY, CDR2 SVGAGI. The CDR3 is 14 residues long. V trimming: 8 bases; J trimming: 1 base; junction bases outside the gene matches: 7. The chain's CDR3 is CASAKGGTNTEAFF. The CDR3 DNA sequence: TGTGCCAGCGCTAAAGGGGGCACGAACACTGAAGCTTTCTTT.

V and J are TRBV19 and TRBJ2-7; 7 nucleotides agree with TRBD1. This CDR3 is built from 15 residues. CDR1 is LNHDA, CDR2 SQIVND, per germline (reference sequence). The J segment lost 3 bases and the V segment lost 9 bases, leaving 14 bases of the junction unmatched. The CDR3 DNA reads TGTGCCAGCCCCCCGACCTGGGACAGACGCTACGAGCAGTACTTC. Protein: CASPPTWDRRYEQYF.

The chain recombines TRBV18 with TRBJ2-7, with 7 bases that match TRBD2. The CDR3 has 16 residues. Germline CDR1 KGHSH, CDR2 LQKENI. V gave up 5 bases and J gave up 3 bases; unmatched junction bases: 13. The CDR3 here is CASSSLAGVSNYEQYF. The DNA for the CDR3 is TGTGCCAGCTCATCGCTGGCGGGAGTGTCGAACTACGAGCAGTACTTC.